This T cell receptor (beta chain) was identified in a study of brain T cells in children with intractable seizures. Using immunoSEQ multiplex PCR, the repertoire was profiled, and TCRdb retains in-frame clones only, with some absent. The data contain approximately 330,000 clones, about 93% of them seen just once; the ten biggest clones take up approximately 5%. Trimming stripped 2 bases from V and 4 bases from J, with 15 bases between. Germline V gene data show CDR1 as MNHEY and CDR2 as SVGAGI. The CDR3 is 15 residues long. Regarding time point: blood from clinic visit 5 months post-surgery; TSC patient then seizure free.

The sample was peripheral blood, taken 4 to 5 months after surgery. The chain joins TRBV6-5 to TRBJ2-7; the D call may be TRBD1 or TRBD2 (7 bases each). The TCR was taken from a boy younger than two with tuberous sclerosis and intractable seizures. The CDR3 reads CASSYRAGGGYEQYF. CDR3 nucleotides: TGTGCCAGCAGTTACAGGGCAGGGGGAGGGTACGAGCAGTACTTC.